This entry lists 18 T cell receptor beta chains sequenced from one sample in a study of cytomegalovirus exposure and HLA in healthy donors (dated by TCRdb to 2016 to 2017). Receptors were amplified or captured by the immunoSEQ multiplex PCR assay. For the multiplex PCR, a mixture combining 60 forward primers for TCR Vbeta segments and 13 reverse primers for TCR Jbeta segments was used. The source is immuneACCESS, and TCRdb retained only in-frame sequences with V and J called. Part of the clones is not carried over; for the studies checked, unresolved V genes explain less than half of this, and the remainder is unexplained. The sample has 150,000 to 200,000 clones on record, roughly 79% of them singletons. Roughly 7.3% of the sample rests with the top ten. The specimen was PBMCs. These receptors came from a male donor in good health and CMV-seropositive.

The rearrangement joins TRBV11-2 to TRBJ2-7; 7 positions agree with TRBD1. Germline CDR1 is SGHAT and CDR2 is FQNNGV. The junction had 3 bases not matched to a gene; V was cut back by 4 bases and J by 6 bases. There are 12 residues in the CDR3. In nucleotides, the CDR3 is TGTGCCAGCAGCTCCACAGGGGCCGAGCAGTACTTC. As protein: CASSSTGAEQYF.

This chain joins TRBV19 and TRBJ1-5; 10 positions match TRBD1. Germline lookup yields CDR1 LNHDA and CDR2 SQIVND (reference sequence). Unmatched junction bases numbered 7, after V lost 7 bases and J lost 4 bases. This CDR3 has 15 residues. The CDR3 bases are TGTGCCAGTAAAACGGGACAGGGGTGGAATCAGCCCCAGCATTTT. It yields the protein CASKTGQGWNQPQHF. Full variable domain (missing parts from reference TRBV19 and TRBJ1-5): DGGITQSPKYLFRKEGQNVTLSCEQNLNHDAMYWYRQDPGQGLRLIYYSQIVNDFQKGDIAEGYSVSREKKESFPLTVTSAQKNPTAFYLCASKTGQGWNQPQHFGDGTRLSIL.

There are a few counts of this clone. The rearrangement joins TRBV4-3 to TRBJ2-2; a possible D gene is TRBD1 (5 bases). V lost 0 bases, J lost 0 bases, and 11 bases lay in between. This CDR3 is 17 amino acids long. Germline loops: CDR1 LGHNA, CDR2 YSLEER. CDR3 amino acids: CASSQDWAGTNTGELFF. CDR3 nucleotide sequence: TGCGCCAGCAGCCAAGATTGGGCAGGGACGAACACCGGGGAGCTGTTTTTT.

About this clone itself: Other DNA variants within this sample encode the same CDR3. This chain connects TRBV5-1 to TRBJ2-3; 8 nucleotides align to TRBD2. The CDR3 has 14 residues. Germline lookup yields CDR1 SGHRS and CDR2 YFSETQ. The junction had 10 bases not matched to a gene; V was cut back by 4 bases and J by 9 bases. The CDR3 region has the DNA TGCGCCAGCAGCCTCGGGGGGGCACGGGACACGCAGTATTTT. This codes for CASSLGGARDTQYF.

The chain has TRBV5-1 and TRBJ1-2; D is possibly TRBD1 (6 bases). Trimming removed 4 bases at V and 3 bases at J, with 13 bases between. Germline CDR1 and CDR2: SGHRS and YFSETQ. The CDR3 consists of 14 residues. The CDR3 DNA is TGCGCCAGCAGCGGTAACAGGGACGACTATGGCTACACCTTC. Its translation: CASSGNRDDYGYTF.

The chain is built from TRBV30 and TRBJ1-3; 9 nucleotides align to TRBD1. From germline, CDR1 is GTSNPN and CDR2 SVGIG (reference sequence). This CDR3 spans 17 amino acids. The V segment lost 6 bases and the J segment 0 bases; nucleotides outside the gene matches: 12. CDR3 amino acids: CACGDRATLSSGNTIYF. CDR3 DNA sequence: TGTGCCTGTGGGGACAGGGCCACCCTTAGCTCTGGAAACACCATATATTTT.

The chain links TRBV5-4 to TRBJ1-2, with TRBD1 matching 7 bases. The CDR3 runs 14 residues. The V segment lost 0 bases and the J segment 5 bases; nucleotides outside the gene matches: 4. CDR1 and CDR2 (germline): SGHNT, YYREEE (reference sequence). CDR3: CASSLEQGEYGYTF. CDR3 in DNA: TGTGCCAGCAGCTTGGAGCAGGGGGAGTATGGCTACACCTTC.

This clone has a handful of counts. V is TRBV6-5 and J is TRBJ1-1, with D uncertain. The CDR3 contains 12 residues. Deletions cut 0 bases from V and 5 bases from J, with 4 bases between. Germline CDR1 reads MNHEY; CDR2 reads SVGAGI. The CDR3 DNA follows: TGTGCCAGCAGTTACTCGAGGACTGAAGCTTTCTTT. Translated, it gives CASSYSRTEAFF.

CDR3 DNA sequence: TGTGCCAGCAACCCGGAGGCGGGTGGTGGCTACACCTTC. As protein: CASNPEAGGGYTF. The chain has TRBV11-3 and TRBJ1-2, with D uncertain. This CDR3 region has 13 residues. From germline, CDR1 is SGHNT and CDR2 YENEEA. The V gene lost 7 bases and the J gene lost 7 bases, with 16 bases spanning the gap. The full variable domain, completed using reference TRBV11-3 and TRBJ1-2, is EAGVVQSPRYKIIEKKQPVAFWCNPISGHNTLYWYLQNLGQGPELLIRYENEEAVDDSQLPKDRFSAERLKGVDSTLKIQPAELGDSAVYLCASNPEAGGGYTFGSGTRLTVV.

This clone was detected a few times. The chain employs TRBV18 and TRBJ2-7; 8 bases align to TRBD1. From germline, CDR1 is KGHSH and CDR2 LQKENI. The CDR3 length is 14 residues. With 6 bases clipped from V and 6 bases from J, the junction kept 10 bases outside the gene matches. The CDR3 sequence: CASSHRTGLGEQYF. The CDR3 DNA is TGTGCCAGCTCCCATCGGACAGGGTTGGGCGAGCAGTACTTC.

The sample holds a few counts of this clone. The chain couples TRBV30 to TRBJ1-3; 9 bases map to TRBD1. Germline trimming cut 7 bases from V and 3 bases from J; bases unmatched to any gene: 7. Looked up from germline, CDR1 is GTSNPN and CDR2 is SVGIG (reference sequence). CDR3 size: 14 residues. CDR3 amino acids: CALQTGGLGNTIYF. CDR3 nucleotides: TGTGCCTTGCAGACAGGGGGACTTGGAAACACCATATATTTT.

This rearrangement joins TRBV6-5 to TRBJ1-2; tentatively, D is TRBD1 (5 bases). The CDR3 spans 13 residues. The germline CDR1 and CDR2 sequences are MNHEY and SVGAGI. V lost 6 bases, J lost 5 bases, and 13 bases lay in between. CDR3 amino acids: CASSSLGGYGYTF. CDR3 bases: TGTGCCAGCAGCTCCTTGGGGGGTTATGGCTACACCTTC.

Written as DNA, the CDR3 is TGTGCCAGCAGCCCCGGGGGCGGGGGGGCCATAGAGACCCAGTACTTC. Translated: CASSPGGGGAIETQYF. The chain carries TRBV9 and TRBJ2-5, with 9 bases fitting TRBD2. Germline values: CDR1 SGDLS, CDR2 YYNGEE. This CDR3 has 16 residues. V was pared by 4 bases and J by 4 bases, with 11 bases of the junction left unmatched.

The rearrangement links TRBV5-6 to TRBJ2-7; 14 nucleotides agree with TRBD2. CDR1 and CDR2 from the germline V gene are SGHDT and YYEEEE. After removal of 3 bases from V and 0 bases from J, the junction contained 5 bases not matched to a gene. The CDR3 consists of 17 residues. This CDR3 is CASSSGLAGGLSYEQYF. CDR3 sequence (DNA): TGTGCCAGCAGCTCTGGACTAGCGGGGGGCCTCTCCTACGAGCAGTACTTC.

The chain carries TRBV5-4 and TRBJ2-5; TRBD1 might be the D (5 bases). The CDR3 is 14 residues long. Germline V gene data show CDR1 as SGHNT and CDR2 as YYREEE (reference sequence). V gave up 4 bases and J gave up 5 bases, with 15 bases separating them. The CDR3 bases are TGTGCCAGCAGCCCCCATGGGGCGGCTGAGACCCAGTACTTC. The encoded protein is CASSPHGAAETQYF.

This clone appeared a few times. V is TRBV4-2 and J is TRBJ1-1; the D is unclear. CDR3 length equals 13 residues. CDR1 and CDR2 from the germline V gene are LGHNA and YNFKEQ. Trimming removed 4 bases at V and 5 bases at J, with 11 bases between. The CDR3 is CASSLGLKTEAFF. CDR3 in DNA: TGTGCCAGCAGCCTCGGACTAAAAACTGAAGCTTTCTTT.

This rearrangement joins TRBV30 to TRBJ1-3, with D unresolved. The CDR3 runs to 15 residues. V lost 2 bases to trimming and J lost 0 bases, with 11 bases between them. Per the germline V gene, CDR1 is GTSNPN and CDR2 is SVGIG (reference sequence). For the CDR3, the DNA is TGTGCCTGGAGTCTAGACGCCGACTCTGGAAACACCATATATTTT. Protein product: CAWSLDADSGNTIYF.

With regard to this clone: This specimen includes other DNA sequences encoding the same CDR3. The genes are TRBV29-1 and TRBJ2-3, with 11 bases matching TRBD2. V was pared by 6 bases and J by 3 bases, with 8 bases of the junction left unmatched. This CDR3 region has 15 residues. The germline CDR1 and CDR2 sequences are SQVTM and ANQGSEA. The CDR3 region is CSVVLAGGYTDTQYF. The DNA of the CDR3 is TGCAGCGTCGTGCTAGCGGGGGGTTATACAGATACGCAGTATTTT.